Sequencing of this T cell receptor (beta chain) was carried out in a study of blood T cells in healthy people across ages. PCR was performed a second time for about 7 to 11 cycles using a sample-barcoded 5' primer and a J-beta primer mix. TCRdb reprocessed the 5' RACE reads via MiXCR and lists one record per CDR3 protein. Among under 850,000 distinct CDR3 sequences listed, roughly 34% were seen once. CDR1 is DFQATT, CDR2 SNEGSKA, per germline (reference sequence). Deletions cut 3 bases from V and 3 bases from J, with 3 bases between. The CDR3 runs 11 residues. Sequencing used blood. This receptor was obtained from a man younger than 30 in good health. The rearrangement links TRBV20-1 to TRBJ1-5; D remains ambiguous. CDR3 nucleotide sequence: TGCAGTGCTAGTCCCAATCAGCCCCAGCATTTT. It encodes CSASPNQPQHF.